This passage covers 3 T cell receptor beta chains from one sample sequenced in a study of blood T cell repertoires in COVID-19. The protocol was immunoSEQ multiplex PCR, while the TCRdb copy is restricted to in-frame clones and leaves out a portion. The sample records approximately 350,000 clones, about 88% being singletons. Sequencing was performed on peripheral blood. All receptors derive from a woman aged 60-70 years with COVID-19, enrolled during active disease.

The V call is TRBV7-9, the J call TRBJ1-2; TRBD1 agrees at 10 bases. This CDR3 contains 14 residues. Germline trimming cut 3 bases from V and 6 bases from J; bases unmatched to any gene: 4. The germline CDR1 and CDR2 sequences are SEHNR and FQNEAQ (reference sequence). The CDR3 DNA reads TGTGCCAGCAGCTTCAGGACAGGGGGTGATGGCTACACCTTC. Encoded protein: CASSFRTGGDGYTF.

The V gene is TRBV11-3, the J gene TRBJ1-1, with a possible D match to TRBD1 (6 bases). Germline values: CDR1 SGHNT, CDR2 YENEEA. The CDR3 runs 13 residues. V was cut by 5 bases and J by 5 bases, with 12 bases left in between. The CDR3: CASSVGGATEAFF. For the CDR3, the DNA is TGTGCCAGCAGCGTCGGGGGGGCGACTGAAGCTTTCTTT.

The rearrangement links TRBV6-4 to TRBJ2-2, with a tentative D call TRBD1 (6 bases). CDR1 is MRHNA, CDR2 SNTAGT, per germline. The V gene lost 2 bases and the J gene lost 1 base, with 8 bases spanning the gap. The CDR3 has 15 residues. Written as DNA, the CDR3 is TGTGCCAGCAGTGACAGGACAGTGAACACCGGGGAGCTGTTTTTT. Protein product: CASSDRTVNTGELFF.